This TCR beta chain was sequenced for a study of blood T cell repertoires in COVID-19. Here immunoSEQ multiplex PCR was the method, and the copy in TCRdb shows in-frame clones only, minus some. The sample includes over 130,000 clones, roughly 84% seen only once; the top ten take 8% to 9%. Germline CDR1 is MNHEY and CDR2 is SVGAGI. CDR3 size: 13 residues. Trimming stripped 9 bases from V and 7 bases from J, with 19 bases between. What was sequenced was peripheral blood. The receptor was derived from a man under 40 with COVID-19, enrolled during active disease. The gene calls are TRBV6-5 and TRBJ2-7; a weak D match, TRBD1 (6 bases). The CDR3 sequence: CASRLGASGEQYF. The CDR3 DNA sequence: TGTGCCAGTCGCTTGGGGGCCTCCGGGGAGCAGTACTTC.